This T cell receptor (beta chain) derives from a study of cytomegalovirus exposure and HLA in healthy donors. Study context: Inside one of the first data releases sat about 85 million unique TCRs taken from HLA-typed donors. Of all 400 or so donors who were genotyped, around 79% belonged to the Caucasian-associated ancestry cluster.

Findings and caveats of the study: In a later analysis, V- and J-gene trimming of beta chains associated with a DCLRE1C missense variant, replicated independently.

As concerns this clone: Its antigen is not identified.

The PCR used 60 Vbeta and 13 Jbeta primers. Repertoires were generated with immunoSEQ multiplex PCR, while TCRdb's copy carries only in-frame clones and drops some. Of 90,000 to 130,000 clones in the sample, 76% are singletons; the top ten hold under 15%. The source material was PBMCs. The source is a man in his thirties or forties in good health and CMV-seropositive.

The CDR3 DNA sequence: TGTGCCAGCTTGGGGGGGGTGTACAATGAGCAGTTCTTC. Translated: CASLGGVYNEQFF. This sequence joins TRBV25-1 and TRBJ2-1; 7 positions match TRBD2. The CDR3 consists of 13 residues. The junction had 5 bases not matched to a gene; V was cut back by 8 bases and J by 4 bases. Germline V CDR1 and CDR2: MGHDK, SYGVNS.